Reported below is one T cell receptor beta chain. The antigen remains undetermined. This CDR3 spans 14 amino acids. The ends were cut back, 7 bases at V and 6 bases at J, with 15 bases in the middle. This sample is drawn from a study of response to subunit inactivated influenza vaccine. Points from the study as a whole: Each seasonal influenza vaccination, the authors suggested, recruits few new T cells.

In TCRdb, the RT-PCR reads were re-called with MiXCR into one record per CDR3 protein. The table has around 480,000 distinct CDR3 sequences, about 17% seen once. The rearrangement joins TRBV12-3 or TRBV12-4 to TRBJ2-2, with D maybe TRBD2 (5 bases). Sequences were derived from CD4+ T cells sorted from PBMCs, sampled roughly 24 months after vaccination. The sequence was collected from a man between 50 and 75 years old who received an inactivated influenza vaccine. Here the CDR3 DNA reads TGTGCCAGCACCCTGAGGGCCGGGTCCGGGGAGCTGTTTTTT. This sequence encodes CASTLRAGSGELFF.